This T cell receptor beta chain was recorded in a study of early T cells in non-severe SARS-CoV-2 infection. In the study overall: The authors sequenced bulk RNA from unsorted whole blood, leaving chains unpaired.

V shed 2 bases and J 3 bases; nucleotides not matched to a gene: 4. The CDR3 is made up of 16 amino acids. CDR1 is SNHLY, CDR2 FYNNEI, per germline. Study-level points and caveats: VDJdb matches were skewed toward anti-spike CD8 T cell responses.

This clonotype was detected many times. Its antigen is still unknown. In the library, individual cDNA molecules carried attached unique molecular identifiers. MiXCR, run by TCRdb on the 5' RACE reads, gives a single entry per CDR3 protein. In the table there are 52,000 or so distinct CDR3 sequences, around 13% of which are singletons. Input material: whole blood. The TCR was taken from an adult who was a healthcare worker with PCR-confirmed SARS-CoV-2 infection or an uninfected control (not recorded which). This chain joins TRBV2 and TRBJ2-2, with 9 bases identical to TRBD1. CDR3 coding DNA: TGTGCCAGCAGTGAACGGGACAGGGCGCACACCGGGGAGCTGTTTTTT. Its protein product is CASSERDRAHTGELFF.